This is a list of T cell receptor beta chains from one sample in a study of CD8 T cells in ankylosing spondylitis. TCRdb passed the 5' RACE reads through MiXCR, listing each CDR3 protein once. Among over 600,000 distinct CDR3 sequences listed, around a fifth were seen once. Sequencing input: blood, either unsorted or a sorted T cell fraction (not recorded which). These receptors were taken from a male donor with ankylosing spondylitis. Both conserved end residues are part of each CDR3. A D gene is named only where the DNA matches it firmly. The size entry is marked missing in some rows and otherwise reads once, few, many or a size class.

j_call,clone_size,d_call,v_call,cdr3_nt,cdr3_aa
TRBJ1-2,few,TRBD1,TRBV27,TGTGCCAGCAGTTTAAAGGACAGGGGCTATGGCTACACCTTC,CASSLKDRGYGYTF
TRBJ2-3,NA,TRBD2,TRBV7-3,TGTGCCAGCAGCCTCAACCCGGGACTAGCGGGGGCCGACACAGATACGCAGTATTTT,CASSLNPGLAGADTDTQYF
TRBJ2-2,NA,TRBD1,TRBV7-8,TGTGCCAGCAGCTGGGACAGGGACACCGGGGAGCTGTTTTTT,CASSWDRDTGELFF
TRBJ2-7,few,NA,TRBV20-1,TGCAGTGCTAGAAAGGGACCTGCCTACGAGCAGTACTTC,CSARKGPAYEQYF
TRBJ2-3,NA,NA,TRBV4-3,TGCGCCAGCAGCACGCAACTGGCGGGACTTAACACAGATACGCAGTATTTT,CASSTQLAGLNTDTQYF
TRBJ2-5,NA,NA,TRBV11-2,TGTGCCAGCAGCTTACCCCCGCGGGAAGAGACCCAGTACTTC,CASSLPPREETQYF
TRBJ2-7,NA,TRBD2,TRBV5-1,TGCGCCAGCAGCTTGGCGGGACTAGCGGGGGCGACCTACGAGCAGTACTTC,CASSLAGLAGATYEQYF
TRBJ1-1,few,TRBD1,TRBV9,TGTGCCAGCAGCCCACGCCAGACAGGGGGCACTGAAGCTTTCTTT,CASSPRQTGGTEAFF
TRBJ2-2,NA,NA,TRBV6-1,TGTGCCAGCAGCATAGGTTGGGGGCCGAACACCGGGGAGCTGTTTTTT,CASSIGWGPNTGELFF
TRBJ2-1,NA,TRBD2,TRBV11-2,TGTGCCAGCAGCCCAGACGCGACTAGCGGGGGAGTCAATGAGCAGTTCTTC,CASSPDATSGGVNEQFF